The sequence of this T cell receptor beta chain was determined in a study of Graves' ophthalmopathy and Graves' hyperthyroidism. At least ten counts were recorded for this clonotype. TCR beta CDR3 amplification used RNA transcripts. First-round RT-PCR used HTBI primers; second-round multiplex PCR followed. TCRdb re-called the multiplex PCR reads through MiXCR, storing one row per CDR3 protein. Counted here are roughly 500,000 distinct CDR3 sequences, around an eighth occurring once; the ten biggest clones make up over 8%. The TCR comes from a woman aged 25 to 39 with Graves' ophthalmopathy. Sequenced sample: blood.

CDR3 sequence reads: CASSSPRTSGRETQYF. The CDR3 coding sequence is TGTGCCAGCAGTTCCCCTCGGACTAGCGGGAGGGAGACCCAGTACTTC. This chain connects TRBV28 to TRBJ2-5; 14 positions match TRBD2. Germline assignment: CDR1 MDHEN and CDR2 SYDVKM. The V segment lost 4 bases and the J segment 5 bases; nucleotides outside the gene matches: 6. The length of the CDR3 is 16 residues.